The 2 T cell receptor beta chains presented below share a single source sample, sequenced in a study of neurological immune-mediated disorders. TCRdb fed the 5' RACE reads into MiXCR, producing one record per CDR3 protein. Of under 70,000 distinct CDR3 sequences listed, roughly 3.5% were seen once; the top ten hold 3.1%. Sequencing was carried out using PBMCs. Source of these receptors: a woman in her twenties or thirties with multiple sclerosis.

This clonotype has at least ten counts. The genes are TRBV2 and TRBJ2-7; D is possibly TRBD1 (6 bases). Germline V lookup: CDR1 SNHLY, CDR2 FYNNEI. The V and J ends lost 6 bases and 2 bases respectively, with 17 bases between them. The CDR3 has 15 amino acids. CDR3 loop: CASRRNRDITYEQYF. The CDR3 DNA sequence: TGTGCCAGCAGACGTAACCGGGACATTACCTACGAGCAGTACTTC. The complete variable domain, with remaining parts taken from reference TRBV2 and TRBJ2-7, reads EPEVTQTPSHQVTQMGQEVILRCVPISNHLYFYWYRQILGQKVEFLVSFYNNEISEKSEIFDDQFSVERPDGSNFTLKIRSTKLEDSAMYFCASRRNRDITYEQYFGPGTRLTVT.

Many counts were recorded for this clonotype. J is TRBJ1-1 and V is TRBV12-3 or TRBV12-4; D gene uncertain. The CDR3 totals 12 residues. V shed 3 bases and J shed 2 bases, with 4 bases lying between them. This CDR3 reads CASSFTNTEAFF. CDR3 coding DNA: TGTGCCAGCAGTTTTACAAACACTGAAGCTTTCTTT.